A selection of T cell receptor beta chains follows, all from one sample in a study of OX40 agonist ivuxolimab in advanced cancers. TCRdb's copy holds only in-frame clones and misses some; the assay was immunoSEQ multiplex PCR. The table shows about 55,000 clones, with 88% occurring only once. Specimen: CD4+ or CD8+ T cells sorted from blood, collected in a trial of the OX40 agonist ivuxolimab. The receptors shown here come from an adult with an advanced solid tumor such as melanoma, head and neck, liver or kidney cancer. Each CDR3 is given with its conserved first and last residue. The D gene is left open where the match is weak. The size entry is marked missing in some rows and otherwise reads once, few, many or a size class.

TGTGCCAGCAGTACCCGGGACAGGGGACTAGCGGGAGTCTACGAGCAGTACTTC,CASSTRDRGLAGVYEQYF,TRBV27,TRBD2,once,TRBJ2-7
TGTGCCAGCAGTGACTCGCAGGGGGCGAGAGATACGCAGTATTTT,CASSDSQGARDTQYF,TRBV6-4,TRBD1,.,TRBJ2-3
TGCGCCAGCAGCCAATCGCGCCCGGGACAGGGGACTCCCCGAACCTCCTACGAGCAGTACTTC,CASSQSRPGQGTPRTSYEQYF,TRBV4-1,TRBD1,.,TRBJ2-7
TGTGCCAGCAGCTTAGATCGGGGAGGGGAGACCCAGTACTTC,CASSLDRGGETQYF,TRBV11-2,TRBD2,.,TRBJ2-5
TGTGCCAGCTTGGGTTCGGGCCAAGAGACCCAGTACTTC,CASLGSGQETQYF,TRBV5-6,.,.,TRBJ2-5
TGTGCCAGCAGCTTCGATGCTGCCCAAGAGACCCAGTACTTC,CASSFDAAQETQYF,TRBV11-3,.,.,TRBJ2-5
TGCGCCAGCACCCTGGCCGGGGCGGAACGTGGCTACACCTTC,CASTLAGAERGYTF,TRBV4-1,.,few,TRBJ1-2
TGTGCCAGTAGTATATCAGAGGGGGGGCCCTACGAGCAGTACTTC,CASSISEGGPYEQYF,TRBV19,.,once,TRBJ2-7
TGTGCCAGCAGCGCGGCAGGGCCCCACTATGGCTACACCTTC,CASSAAGPHYGYTF,TRBV9,.,.,TRBJ1-2
TGTGCCAGCAGTACCGGGACTACTTCCTACGAGCAGTACTTC,CASSTGTTSYEQYF,TRBV7-9,TRBD2,.,TRBJ2-7
TGCGCCAGCAGCTCGGGAGTTCAGGCTACTGAGCAGTTCTTC,CASSSGVQATEQFF,TRBV5-1,.,once,TRBJ2-1
TGTGCCAGCACCCGGGGCAGGGGCCCTGGAAACACCATATATTTT,CASTRGRGPGNTIYF,TRBV2,.,.,TRBJ1-3
TGTGCCAGCAGTTTTTCCAGGACAGGGGGCGATGAAGCTTTCTTT,CASSFSRTGGDEAFF,TRBV28,TRBD1,.,TRBJ1-1
TGCGCCAGCAGCTCCTTCGGCGGGAGGGGAGGAAACATTCAGTACTTC,CASSSFGGRGGNIQYF,TRBV5-1,TRBD2,.,TRBJ2-4
TGCGCCAGCAGCCAATTCCGGACAGGGGGCTGGTTGAACACTGAAGCTTTCTTT,CASSQFRTGGWLNTEAFF,TRBV4-1,TRBD1,.,TRBJ1-1
TGTGCCTGGAGTGTACTGAGCGGACACACAGATACGCAGTATTTT,CAWSVLSGHTDTQYF,TRBV30,.,.,TRBJ2-3
TGTGCCAGCAGCCCGGGGAATCAGCCCCAGCATTTT,CASSPGNQPQHF,TRBV9,.,.,TRBJ1-5
TGTGCCAGCAGTTTATATGGGACAGGGTTCAATCAGCCCCAGCATTTT,CASSLYGTGFNQPQHF,TRBV27,TRBD1,.,TRBJ1-5
TGTGCCAGCAACACCCCAGGGGGAGGCCTTAATTCACCCCTCCACTTT,CASNTPGGGLNSPLHF,TRBV9,TRBD1,.,TRBJ1-6
TGCAGCGTTGGGTATCTGGTGAACACTGAAGCTTTCTTT,CSVGYLVNTEAFF,TRBV29-1,.,once,TRBJ1-1
TGTGCCAGCAGTCGGACCCGGACAGCCTACGAGCAGTACTTC,CASSRTRTAYEQYF,TRBV27,.,few,TRBJ2-7
TGCGCCAGCAGTGAGTCGTTACTAGCCGGGGAGCAGTACTTC,CASSESLLAGEQYF,TRBV10-2,.,.,TRBJ2-7
TGTGCCAGCAGTTTCAGACTAGTCCCCCACGAGCAGTACTTC,CASSFRLVPHEQYF,TRBV27,.,.,TRBJ2-7